This T cell receptor (beta chain) was obtained from a study of molecular identifiers for immune sequencing clone quantification. Study-level findings and limits: Single-cell amounts of spiked Jurkat TCR RNA were reportedly detectable among approximately 1 million naive cells. Highly expanded clone sizes could be underestimated by identical TCR molecules that share a barcode. Under 1% of molecules in naive cells, but over 98% of effector molecules, belonged to clones above 20 RNA copies.

CD8+CD4-CCR7+CD45RA+ sorting gave the naive CD8 T cells. TCRdb called the PCR reads again in MiXCR, with one record for every CDR3 protein. Seen here are 100,000 or so distinct CDR3 sequences, around 33% observed once, and the top ten hold approximately 4%. Deletions cut 1 base from V and 4 bases from J, with 13 bases between. The CDR3 loop spans 15 amino acids. CDR1 and CDR2 from the germline V gene are LGHNA and YSLEER. In regard to this clonotype: The target antigen is unknown.

The chain employs TRBV4-3 and TRBJ2-5; D is uncertain. The sequenced sample consisted of naive CD8+ T cells from blood, with Jurkat cell RNA spiked in. Subset reported: FACS-sorted CD8+CD4-CCR7+CD45RA+ naive T cells. The receptor's source is a human donor in good health. Some libraries in this study had Jurkat cell RNA spiked in. CDR3 in DNA: TGCGCCAGCAGCCAAGGGCCTGCGGCCGGAGAGACCCAGTACTTC. It is translated as CASSQGPAAGETQYF.